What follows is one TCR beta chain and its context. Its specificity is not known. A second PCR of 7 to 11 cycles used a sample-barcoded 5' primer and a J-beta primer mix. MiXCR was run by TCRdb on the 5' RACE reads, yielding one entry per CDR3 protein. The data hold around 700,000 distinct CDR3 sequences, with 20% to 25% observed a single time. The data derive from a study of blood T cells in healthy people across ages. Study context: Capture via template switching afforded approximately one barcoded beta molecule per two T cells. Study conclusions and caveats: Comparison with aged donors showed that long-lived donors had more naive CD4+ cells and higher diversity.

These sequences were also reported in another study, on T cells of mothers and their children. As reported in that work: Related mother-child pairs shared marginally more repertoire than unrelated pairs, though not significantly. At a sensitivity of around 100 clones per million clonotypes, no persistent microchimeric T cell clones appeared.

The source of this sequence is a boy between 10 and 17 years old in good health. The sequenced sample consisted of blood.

CDR3 in amino acids: CALGLPGGNQPQHF. For the CDR3, the DNA is TGTGCCCTCGGTCTGCCCGGTGGCAATCAGCCCCAGCATTTT. The V and J genes are TRBV6-6 and TRBJ1-5; no firm D call. Germline-derived CDR1 and CDR2 are MNHNY and SVGAGI (reference sequence). Trimming removed 11 bases at V and 2 bases at J, with 16 bases between. This CDR3 has 14 amino acids.